This TCR beta chain was obtained from a study of blood T cell repertoires in COVID-19. Turning to the study itself: Samples representing acute and convalescent COVID-19 were sourced from the United States, Italy and Spain. The cDNA or gDNA used as material had been derived from T cells, B-cell-depleted T cells, or PBMCs.

The CDR3 loop spans 12 amino acids. The ends were cut back, 4 bases at V and 8 bases at J, with 12 bases in the middle. The germline V gene encodes CDR1 SGHKS and CDR2 YYEKEE (reference sequence). Original processing notes: Amplification of reference gene primers provided the estimated nucleated cell counts. Clones were sequenced by immunoSEQ multiplex PCR, and TCRdb holds only the in-frame ones, with some missing. V and J calls and clone size are as listed in that table; D and trimming were resolved from the DNA. The sample yields 200,000 or so clones, roughly 79% seen once. Seattle researchers signed up patients amid active infection and tracked them longitudinally.

V gene TRBV5-5 combines with J gene TRBJ1-2; no clear D. This receptor was taken from a woman older than 75 with COVID-19, enrolled during active disease. Sample: peripheral blood. The CDR3 DNA is TGTGCCAGCAGCCCGGGTGAGCACGGCTACACCTTC. It specifies CASSPGEHGYTF.